The rows below give T cell receptor beta chains drawn from one sample of a study of shared clonotypes between healthy human individuals. TCRdb's table, derived via immunoSEQ multiplex PCR, lists solely in-frame clones and lacks some. The sample consists of some 1 million clones, around 75% of them appearing once. Input material: memory CD4+ T cells sorted from blood. Receptors were obtained from a man aged 18 to 30 in good health. Both conserved end residues are part of each CDR3. D genes are given only for firm matches. Where a row states a size, it is once, few, many or the class of an expanded clone; other rows omit it.

CDR3	DNA	size	V	D	J
CASSLAGKGTDTQYF	TGCGCCAGCAGCTTGGCCGGGAAGGGCACAGATACGCAGTATTTT	once	TRBV5-1	NA	TRBJ2-3
CASKQRDQETQYF	TGTGCCAGCAAGCAGCGGGACCAAGAGACCCAGTACTTC	NA	TRBV2	NA	TRBJ2-5
CASSPGTNTGELFF	TGTGCCAGCAGCCCCGGGACCAACACCGGGGAGCTGTTTTTT	NA	TRBV14	NA	TRBJ2-2
CASRRDTYTGELFF	TGTGCCAGCAGACGGGACACCTACACCGGGGAGCTGTTTTTT	NA	TRBV28	NA	TRBJ2-2
CASSEQGRPTDTQYF	TGTGCCAGCAGTGAACAGGGGAGGCCCACAGATACGCAGTATTTT	NA	TRBV25-1	NA	TRBJ2-3
CASSLGRLGNTEAFF	TGCGCCAGCAGCTTGGGCCGCCTGGGAAACACTGAAGCTTTCTTT	NA	TRBV5-1	NA	TRBJ1-1
CASSLRDRKSSPLHF	TGTGCCAGCAGCCTCCGGGACAGGAAAAGTTCACCCCTCCACTTT	once	TRBV21-1	NA	TRBJ1-6
CSVEVGEAFF	TGCAGCGTTGAGGTGGGGGAAGCTTTCTTT	few	TRBV29-1	NA	TRBJ1-1
CACPRGRTYNEQFF	TGTGCCTGTCCGAGGGGGAGGACCTACAATGAGCAGTTCTTC	NA	TRBV30	NA	TRBJ2-1
CASSVAHWGSAGVGEQFF	TGTGCCAGCAGCGTAGCCCACTGGGGCTCGGCGGGAGTAGGTGAGCAGTTCTTC	once	TRBV9	TRBD2	TRBJ2-1
CASSATGDYEQYF	TGTGCCAGCAGCGCGACAGGGGATTACGAGCAGTACTTC	NA	TRBV6-5	TRBD1	TRBJ2-7
CASIPSGTTQETQYF	TGTGCCAGCATCCCCTCCGGGACAACCCAAGAGACCCAGTACTTC	NA	TRBV6-1	NA	TRBJ2-5
CASSLGRGSTDTQYF	TGCGCCAGCAGCCTCGGACGGGGAAGCACAGATACGCAGTATTTT	NA	TRBV5-1	NA	TRBJ2-3
CASSSTGLAGTEQYF	TGTGCCAGCAGCTCGACGGGACTAGCGGGGACCGAGCAGTACTTC	few	TRBV7-2	TRBD2	TRBJ2-7
CASSPGTARSAGNTIYF	TGTGCCAGCTCGCCTGGGACAGCTCGTTCGGCGGGAAACACCATATATTTT	NA	TRBV18	TRBD1	TRBJ1-3
CAWSWEGTRGTTAFF	TGTGCCTGGAGTTGGGAAGGAACTCGGGGTACCACGGCTTTCTTT	NA	TRBV30	NA	TRBJ1-1
CATMSGLAGGGTGELFF	TGTGCCACCATGTCGGGACTAGCGGGAGGTGGCACCGGGGAGCTGTTTTTT	NA	TRBV10-3	TRBD2	TRBJ2-2
CASSLFRDSPLHF	TGTGCCAGCAGTTTATTCCGCGATTCACCCCTCCACTTT	NA	TRBV27	NA	TRBJ1-6
CASSLLAGGTDTQYF	TGTGCCAGCTCATTACTAGCGGGAGGCACAGATACGCAGTATTTT	NA	TRBV18	TRBD2	TRBJ2-3
CASSLRGGTSNQPQHF	TGTGCCAGCAGCTTAAGAGGGGGAACCAGCAATCAGCCCCAGCATTTT	NA	TRBV7-3	NA	TRBJ1-5
CAWSSGETQYF	TGTGCCTGGAGTTCGGGTGAGACCCAGTACTTC	NA	TRBV30	NA	TRBJ2-5
CASSLGLAVNTGELFF	TGCGCCAGCAGCTTAGGGCTAGCGGTGAACACCGGGGAGCTGTTTTTT	NA	TRBV5-1	TRBD2	TRBJ2-2
CATSRTTFLGTEAFF	TGTGCCACCAGCAGGACGACTTTTCTGGGGACTGAAGCTTTCTTT	once	TRBV15	NA	TRBJ1-1
CASSPGQGLQGYTF	TGTGCCAGCAGCCCCGGACAGGGACTGCAAGGCTACACCTTC	NA	TRBV5-4	TRBD1	TRBJ1-2
CASSPRVRTEAFF	TGTGCCAGCAGCCCCCGGGTAAGAACTGAAGCTTTCTTT	NA	TRBV9	NA	TRBJ1-1